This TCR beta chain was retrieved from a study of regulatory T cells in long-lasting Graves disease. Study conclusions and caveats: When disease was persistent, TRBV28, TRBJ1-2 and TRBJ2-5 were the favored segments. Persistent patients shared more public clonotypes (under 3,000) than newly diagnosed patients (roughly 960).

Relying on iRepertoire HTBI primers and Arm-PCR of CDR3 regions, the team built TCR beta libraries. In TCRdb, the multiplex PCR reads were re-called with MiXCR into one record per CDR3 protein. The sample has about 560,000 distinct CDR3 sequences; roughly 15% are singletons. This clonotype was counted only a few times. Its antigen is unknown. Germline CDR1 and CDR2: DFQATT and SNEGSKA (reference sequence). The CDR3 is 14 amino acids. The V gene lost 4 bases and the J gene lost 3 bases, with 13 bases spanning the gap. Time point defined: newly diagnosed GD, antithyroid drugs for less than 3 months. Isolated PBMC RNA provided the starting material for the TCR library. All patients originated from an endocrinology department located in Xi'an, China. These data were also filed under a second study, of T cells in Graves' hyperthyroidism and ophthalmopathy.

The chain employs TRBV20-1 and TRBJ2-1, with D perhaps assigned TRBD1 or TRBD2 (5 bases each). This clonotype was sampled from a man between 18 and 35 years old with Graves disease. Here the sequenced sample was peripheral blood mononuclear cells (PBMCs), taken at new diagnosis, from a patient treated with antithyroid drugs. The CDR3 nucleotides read TGCAGTGCTAAGCTAGCTGGGGGCTACAATGAGCAGTTCTTC. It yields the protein CSAKLAGGYNEQFF.